Listed here are 12 T cell receptor beta chains from one sample, sequenced in a study of somatic mutations in cytotoxic T cells in rheumatoid arthritis. TCRdb's copy holds only in-frame clones and misses some; the assay was immunoSEQ multiplex PCR. The sample lists tens of thousands of clones, roughly 82% seen once, with around 5% in the top ten. Specimen: CD8+ T cells sorted from blood. All receptors derive from a middle-aged man in good health.

The chain is built from TRBV9 and TRBJ2-3; D uncertain. V was cut by 0 bases and J by 0 bases, with 8 bases left in between. CDR3 length equals 15 residues. Germline loops: CDR1 SGDLS, CDR2 YYNGEE. The CDR3 bases are TGTGCCAGCAGCGTAGAGGGCCATAGCACAGATACGCAGTATTTT. This codes for CASSVEGHSTDTQYF.

V usage is TRBV19 and J usage is TRBJ1-1, with 7 bases that match TRBD1. The CDR3 sequence is 14 residues long. CDR1 LNHDA and CDR2 SQIVND come from the germline V gene (reference sequence). With 7 bases clipped from V and 3 bases from J, the junction kept 8 bases outside the gene matches. The CDR3 DNA follows: TGTGCCAGTACCCGGGCCCAGGGGGACACTGAAGCTTTCTTT. As protein: CASTRAQGDTEAFF.

The chain links TRBV4-1 to TRBJ2-2; D uncertain. Germline V CDR1 and CDR2: MGHRA, YSYEKL. V was pared by 0 bases and J by 7 bases, with 9 bases between. The CDR3 spans 14 residues. The CDR3 DNA follows: TGCGCCAGCAGCCAAGATACTTCCGTCGGGGAGCTGTTTTTT. Protein sequence: CASSQDTSVGELFF.

The chain is built from TRBV9 and TRBJ2-3; TRBD2 matches at 10 bases. With 4 bases clipped from V and 1 base from J, the junction kept 15 bases outside the gene matches. CDR1 SGDLS and CDR2 YYNGEE come from the germline V gene. This CDR3 is 19 amino acids long. DNA for the CDR3: TGTGCCAGCAGCCCCAGAGGATTTTGGAGCGGGAGGGGCACAGATACGCAGTATTTT. Translation: CASSPRGFWSGRGTDTQYF.

The rearrangement joins TRBV2 to TRBJ1-2; D is uncertain. The CDR3 extends over 16 amino acids. Germline V gives CDR1 SNHLY, CDR2 FYNNEI. V was pared by 10 bases and J by 6 bases, with 27 bases between. CDR3 bases: TGTGCCACCCGGAGTAGAGTGGACTCCTCTGTCAATGGCTACACCTTC. Translating gives CATRSRVDSSVNGYTF. Looking up the rest from reference TRBV2 and TRBJ1-2 gives the full variable domain: EPEVTQTPSHQVTQMGQEVILRCVPISNHLYFYWYRQILGQKVEFLVSFYNNEISEKSEIFDDQFSVERPDGSNFTLKIRSTKLEDSAMYFCATRSRVDSSVNGYTFGSGTRLTVV.

The chain recombines TRBV4-1 with TRBJ2-5; 16 bases map to TRBD2. From germline, CDR1 is MGHRA and CDR2 YSYEKL. The V and J ends lost 1 base and 4 bases, in that order; junction bases with no gene match: 12. The CDR3 covers 20 residues. CDR3 protein: CASSQGGTSGRAGYGETQYF. The CDR3 DNA follows: TGCGCCAGCAGCCAAGGAGGGACTAGCGGGAGGGCGGGTTATGGAGAGACCCAGTACTTC.

This rearrangement joins TRBV7-9 to TRBJ1-2, with 8 bases aligning to TRBD1. With 2 bases clipped from V and 0 bases from J, the junction kept 8 bases outside the gene matches. CDR1 and CDR2 from the germline V gene are SEHNR and FQNEAQ (reference sequence). This CDR3 region has 17 residues. CDR3 sequence (DNA): TGTGCCAGCAGCTTAACAGGACAGGGCTTAGCTAACTATGGCTACACCTTC. Protein sequence: CASSLTGQGLANYGYTF.

The chain uses TRBV11-2 and TRBJ2-2; TRBD2 is a possible D gene (5 bases). Trimming removed 5 bases at V and 3 bases at J, with 7 bases between. The CDR3 runs to 13 residues. Germline CDR1 reads SGHAT; CDR2 reads FQNNGV. CDR3 in amino acids: CASSEGYTGELFF. As DNA, the CDR3 is TGTGCCAGCAGCGAGGGATACACCGGGGAGCTGTTTTTT.

The chain couples TRBV13 to TRBJ2-7, with 10 bases aligning to TRBD1. The CDR3 covers 15 residues. The junction had 11 bases not matched to a gene; V was cut back by 5 bases and J by 7 bases. The germline gives CDR1 PRHDT, CDR2 FYEKMQ (reference sequence). The CDR3 sequence is CASSKGGQGHWEQYF. The CDR3 DNA reads TGTGCCAGCAGCAAAGGGGGACAGGGGCATTGGGAGCAGTACTTC.

V usage is TRBV4-1 and J usage is TRBJ2-3; 8 nucleotides align to TRBD1. Germline loops: CDR1 MGHRA, CDR2 YSYEKL. J gave up 2 bases and V 4 bases, and 8 bases lay outside the gene matches. The CDR3 length is 16 residues. For the CDR3, the DNA is TGCGCCAGCAGCCTGGAAAGGACAGGGACCACAGATACGCAGTATTTT. Translating it yields CASSLERTGTTDTQYF.

This clone was seen just once. This rearrangement joins TRBV5-6 to TRBJ2-7, with D perhaps TRBD2 (5 bases). Trimming stripped 2 bases from V and 4 bases from J, with 13 bases between. This CDR3 is 14 amino acids long. CDR1 and CDR2 from the germline V gene are SGHDT and YYEEEE. CDR3 bases: TGTGCCAGCAGCTTCCCCCCGGCGGGTTACGAGCAGTACTTC. Its protein is CASSFPPAGYEQYF.

The chain joins TRBV4-1 to TRBJ2-1; TRBD2 matches 8 bases. CDR1 and CDR2 (germline): MGHRA, YSYEKL. V shed 4 bases, J shed 2 bases, and the junction held 10 bases outside the gene matches. The CDR3 sequence is 17 residues long. CDR3 nucleotides: TGCGCCAGCAGCCCCCCAGCAGCGGGAGACCCCTACAATGAGCAGTTCTTC. Translating it yields CASSPPAAGDPYNEQFF.